One and the same sample provided the 20 T cell receptor beta chains below, sequenced in a study of early T cells in non-severe SARS-CoV-2 infection. TCRdb reanalysed the 5' RACE reads using MiXCR and keeps one entry per CDR3 protein. Found here are some 120,000 distinct CDR3 sequences, around 14% of them singletons; the top ten hold around a fifth. Sequenced: whole blood. The source is an adult who was a healthcare worker with PCR-confirmed SARS-CoV-2 infection or an uninfected control (not recorded which).

The V call is TRBV5-1, the J call TRBJ2-7, with 9 bases aligning to TRBD1. CDR3 length: 15 residues. Germline loops: CDR1 SGHRS, CDR2 YFSETQ. Unmatched junction bases numbered 11, after V lost 5 bases and J lost 5 bases. The CDR3 spells CASSLQGAVTDEQYF. The CDR3 DNA reads TGCGCCAGCAGTCTACAGGGGGCGGTGACGGACGAGCAGTACTTC.

The V gene is TRBV7-3, the J gene TRBJ2-5, with TRBD2 as a possible D gene (6 bases). V lost 1 base to trimming and J lost 3 bases, with 9 bases between them. Per germline, CDR1 SGHTA and CDR2 FQGTGA. The CDR3 length is 14 residues. CDR3 in DNA: TGTGCCAGCAGCTTAAGTGGCGGGGAAGAGACCCAGTACTTC. Protein sequence: CASSLSGGEETQYF.

This clonotype was seen repeatedly, ten times or more. This sequence joins TRBV11-1 and TRBJ2-3; TRBD2 matches at 12 bases. Germline assignment: CDR1 SGHAT and CDR2 FQDESV (reference sequence). The CDR3 consists of 14 residues. Trimming at V came to 8 bases and at J to 1 base, leaving 1 base not matched to a gene. CDR3 in amino acids: CASRLAGGTDTQYF. DNA of the CDR3: TGTGCCAGCCGACTAGCGGGGGGCACAGATACGCAGTATTTT.

The chain is built from TRBV20-1 and TRBJ1-1; D gene unclear. The V end was cut by 4 bases, the J end by 3 bases, with 12 bases between. In germline, CDR1 is DFQATT, CDR2 SNEGSKA (reference sequence). There are 13 residues in the CDR3. CDR3 nucleotides: TGCAGTGCTAACCTTCGGGCGGACACTGAAGCTTTCTTT. It translates to CSANLRADTEAFF.

This clonotype showed up many times. This sequence joins TRBV7-6 and TRBJ2-1; 12 bases line up with TRBD2. The V gene end was trimmed by 0 bases and the J gene end by 9 bases; junction bases not matched to a gene: 12. From germline, CDR1 is SGHVS and CDR2 FNYEAQ. This CDR3 region has 18 residues. CDR3 sequence reads: CASSLALASGGVTGEQFF. As DNA, the CDR3 is TGTGCCAGCAGCTTAGCGCTGGCTAGCGGGGGGGTTACCGGTGAGCAGTTCTTC. The variable domain in full, completed from reference TRBV7-6 and TRBJ2-1, reads GAGVSQSPRYKVTKRGQDVALRCDPISGHVSLYWYRQALGQGPEFLTYFNYEAQQDKSGLPNDRFSAERPEGSISTLTIQRTEQRDSAMYRCASSLALASGGVTGEQFFGPGTRLTVL.

In its sample, this clonotype was seen a few times. V and J are TRBV5-1 and TRBJ2-5, with a weak D call TRBD2 (6 bases). V gave up 3 bases and J gave up 5 bases, with 14 bases separating them. Germline CDR1 is SGHRS and CDR2 is YFSETQ. This CDR3 has 14 amino acids. The CDR3 DNA reads as TGCGCCAGCAGCTCGGGACTCCAAGGGGAGACCCAGTACTTC. The encoded protein is CASSSGLQGETQYF.

The V and J genes are TRBV15 and TRBJ2-5; D might be TRBD2 (5 bases). The CDR3 length is 14 residues. Between the trimmed V and J ends, which lost 3 bases and 5 bases, there was a span of 13 bases. Germline values: CDR1 LNHNV, CDR2 YYDKDF (reference sequence). In nucleotides, the CDR3 is TGTGCCACCAGCAGCACAACCCGCGGGGAGACCCAGTACTTC. It encodes CATSSTTRGETQYF.

The chain has TRBV3-1 and TRBJ2-1; D remains ambiguous. Germline V CDR1 and CDR2: LGHDT, YNNKEL (reference sequence). This CDR3 has 11 amino acids. V dropped 7 bases and J dropped 5 bases, with 6 bases sitting between them. CDR3 bases: TGTGCCAGCACGAAAAACAATGAGCAGTTCTTC. Its protein is CASTKNNEQFF.

This clonotype was found a few times. The rearrangement joins TRBV5-1 to TRBJ2-7; 10 positions agree with TRBD2. V lost 4 bases and J lost 5; bases outside the gene matches: 9. The CDR3 is made up of 15 amino acids. Germline-derived CDR1 and CDR2 are SGHRS and YFSETQ. CDR3 nucleotides: TGCGCCAGCAGCGTCGTAGCGGGGGGTAGGAACGAGCAGTACTTC. As protein: CASSVVAGGRNEQYF.

V and J are TRBV12-3 or TRBV12-4 and TRBJ1-2, with TRBD1 as a possible D gene (5 bases). The ends were cut back, 8 bases at V and 8 bases at J, with 18 bases in the middle. CDR3 length: 13 amino acids. The chain's CDR3 is CASSLGHFSGYTF. The CDR3 DNA follows: TGTGCCAGCTCCCTTGGACATTTTAGCGGCTACACCTTC.

The V and J genes are TRBV5-1 and TRBJ2-2, with D unresolved. Trimming cost V 3 bases and J 7 bases, with 10 bases left between them. Germline CDR1 reads SGHRS; CDR2 reads YFSETQ. This CDR3 is built from 13 residues. The CDR3 region has the DNA TGCGCCAGCAGCTCCCCAGAGGTCGGGGAGCTGTTTTTT. It specifies CASSSPEVGELFF.

The chain has TRBV9 and TRBJ1-1, with 7 positions matching TRBD1. Germline values: CDR1 SGDLS, CDR2 YYNGEE. This CDR3 region has 15 residues. With V trimmed by 4 bases and J by 1 base, 7 bases remained unmatched. The CDR3 DNA sequence: TGTGCCAGCAGCCAAAGGGACAGACAGAACACTGAAGCTTTCTTT. Translation: CASSQRDRQNTEAFF.

This clonotype was seen more than once but under ten times. The genes are TRBV7-9 and TRBJ2-7; TRBD1 is a possible D gene (5 bases). In germline, CDR1 is SEHNR, CDR2 FQNEAQ (reference sequence). The V gene lost 3 bases and the J gene lost 0 bases, with 9 bases spanning the gap. The CDR3 extends over 14 amino acids. As DNA, the CDR3 is TGTGCCAGCAGCTTCCAGGGCGTCTCCTACGAGCAGTACTTC. Residues: CASSFQGVSYEQYF.

The chain combines TRBV20-1 with TRBJ1-5, with no clear D. The CDR3 totals 16 residues. V was cut by 2 bases and J by 0 bases, with 14 bases left in between. Per the germline V gene, CDR1 is DFQATT and CDR2 is SNEGSKA (reference sequence). The CDR3 loop is CSARPGGSYSNQPQHF. CDR3 DNA sequence: TGCAGTGCTAGACCTGGAGGGTCGTATAGCAATCAGCCCCAGCATTTT.

This clonotype was seen a few times. J is TRBJ2-1 and V is TRBV29-1; the D gene is possibly TRBD2 (6 bases). From germline, CDR1 is SQVTM and CDR2 ANQGSEA. The CDR3 spans 13 residues. V dropped 7 bases and J dropped 5 bases, with 15 bases sitting between them. This chain's CDR3 is CSAGGPENNEQFF. The CDR3, as DNA: TGCAGCGCCGGGGGTCCGGAAAACAATGAGCAGTTCTTC.

V gene TRBV2 combines with J gene TRBJ2-7; D is unresolved. Germline CDR1 and CDR2: SNHLY and FYNNEI. The CDR3 runs to 12 residues. The V end was cut by 6 bases, the J end by 4 bases, with 10 bases between. In nucleotides, the CDR3 is TGTGCCAGCAGCCCCGGTATATACGAGCAGTACTTC. This codes for CASSPGIYEQYF.

The chain employs TRBV9 and TRBJ2-1; tentatively, D is TRBD1 (5 bases). The CDR3 runs 11 residues. V was clipped by 4 bases and J by 8 bases, with 7 bases between them. Germline CDR1 and CDR2: SGDLS and YYNGEE. CDR3 sequence (DNA): TGTGCCAGCAGCTTCAGGGATGAGCAGTTCTTC. Protein sequence: CASSFRDEQFF.

This clonotype has a count of ten or more. The chain couples TRBV6-2 or TRBV6-3 to TRBJ2-3; D possibly matches TRBD1 or TRBD2 (5 bases each). Germline lookup yields CDR1 MNHEY and CDR2 SVGEGT. Between the trimmed V and J ends, which lost 8 bases and 2 bases, there was a span of 8 bases. CDR3 length: 12 residues. CDR3 in amino acids: CASFGATDTQYF. DNA for the CDR3: TGTGCCAGCTTCGGGGCCACAGATACGCAGTATTTT.

This clonotype was recorded many times. The chain couples TRBV30 to TRBJ2-5; 11 nucleotides line up with TRBD2. CDR1 GTSNPN and CDR2 SVGIG come from the germline V gene (reference sequence). V was clipped by 2 bases and J by 4 bases; unmatched bases: 12. The CDR3 length is 17 residues. DNA of the CDR3: TGTGCCTGGAGTTCGCGTCTAGCGGGGGGAAGTGGAGAGACCCAGTACTTC. Protein product: CAWSSRLAGGSGETQYF.

This clonotype was recorded at least ten times. The V call is TRBV7-2, the J call TRBJ1-1, with a tentative D call TRBD1 (5 bases). V was trimmed by 2 bases and J by 5 bases, leaving 9 bases between them. Germline CDR1 reads SGHTA; CDR2 reads FQGNSA. This CDR3 region has 13 residues. Here the CDR3 reads CASSLWGVTEAFF. In nucleotides, the CDR3 is TGTGCCAGCAGCTTATGGGGGGTAACTGAAGCTTTCTTT.